These 5 T cell receptor beta chains share one sample of origin, sequenced in a study of T cells expressing NK-cell markers (TCRdb year 2020). The library was prepared using 5' RACE. Reads for this sample came from an Illumina HiSeq 2000. Once TCRdb had reprocessed the reads, it stored one entry per CDR3 protein sequence and supplied no DNA. In this sample's table one finds some 460,000 distinct CDR3 sequences. The ten largest make up approximately 1.5% of the sample. The sample consisted of blood T cells: a sorted CD56 or NKG2C T cell subset, CD4+ or CD8+ T cells, or bulk PBMC T cells (not recorded which). The receptors shown here come from a woman in her 50s in good health. Donor details come from another sample of the same person, matched by shared clones.

The rearrangement joins TRBV19 to TRBJ1-6; TCRdb's D call of TRBD1 is untestable without DNA. The CDR3 covers 16 residues. The V gene's germline CDR1 is LNHDA and CDR2 SQIVND (reference sequence). The CDR3 sequence is CASSPGGTKVNSPLHF.

The J gene is TRBJ2-1, the V gene TRBV7-9. Germline-derived CDR1 and CDR2 are SEHNR and FQNEAQ (reference sequence). This CDR3 is built from 13 residues. CDR3 residues: CASNSQSYNEQFF. Combining the CDR3 with reference TRBV7-9 and TRBJ2-1 gives the whole variable domain DTGVSQNPRHKITKRGQNVTFRCDPISEHNRLYWYRQTLGQGPEFLTYFQNEAQLEKSRLLSDRFSAERPKGSFSTLEIQRTEQGDSAMYLCASNSQSYNEQFFGPGTRLTVL.

This chain links TRBV12-3 or TRBV12-4 with TRBJ2-2; TCRdb reports TRBD2, a call that lacks DNA to check it against. The CDR3 is 15 residues long. This CDR3 is CATTKREVNTGELFF.

This sequence joins TRBV9 and TRBJ2-1; the D call from TCRdb, TRBD2, cannot be confirmed without DNA. Looked up from germline, CDR1 is SGDLS and CDR2 is YYNGEE. The CDR3 runs to 15 residues. This CDR3 is CASSPIGGFGNDQFF.

The J gene is TRBJ2-5, the V gene TRBV29-1; TCRdb calls TRBD1, which cannot be checked without DNA. In germline, CDR1 is SQVTM, CDR2 ANQGSEA. The CDR3 loop spans 14 amino acids. The CDR3 is CSVLPKGGEETQYF.